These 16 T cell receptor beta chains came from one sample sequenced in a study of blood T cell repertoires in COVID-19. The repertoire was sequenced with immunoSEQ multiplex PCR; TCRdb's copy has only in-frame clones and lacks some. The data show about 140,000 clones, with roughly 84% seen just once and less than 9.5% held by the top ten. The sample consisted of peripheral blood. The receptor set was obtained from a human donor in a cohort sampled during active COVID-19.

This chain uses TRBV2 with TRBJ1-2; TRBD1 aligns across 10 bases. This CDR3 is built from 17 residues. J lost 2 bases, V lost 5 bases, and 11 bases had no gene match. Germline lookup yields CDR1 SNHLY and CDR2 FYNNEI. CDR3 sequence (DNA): TGTGCCAGCAGTAACCCGGGACAGGGGTTGTCGAACTATGGCTACACCTTC. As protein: CASSNPGQGLSNYGYTF.

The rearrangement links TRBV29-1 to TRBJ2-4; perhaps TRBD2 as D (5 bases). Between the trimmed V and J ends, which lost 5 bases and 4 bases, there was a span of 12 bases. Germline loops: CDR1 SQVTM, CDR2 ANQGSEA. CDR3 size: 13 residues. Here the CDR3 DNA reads TGCAGCGTTTTTTCGAGAGGGAAAAACATTCAGTACTTC. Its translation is CSVFSRGKNIQYF.

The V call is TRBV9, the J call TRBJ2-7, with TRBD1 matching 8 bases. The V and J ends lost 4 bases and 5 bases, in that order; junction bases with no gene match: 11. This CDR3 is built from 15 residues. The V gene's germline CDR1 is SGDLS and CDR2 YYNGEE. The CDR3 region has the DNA TGTGCCAGCAGCCCCCGAGGACAGGGTACGGACGAGCAGTACTTC. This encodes CASSPRGQGTDEQYF.

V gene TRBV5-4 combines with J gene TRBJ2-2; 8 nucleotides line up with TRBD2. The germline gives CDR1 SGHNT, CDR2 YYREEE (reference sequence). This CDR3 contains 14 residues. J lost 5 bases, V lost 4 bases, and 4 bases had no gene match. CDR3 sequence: CASSPRGGTGELFF. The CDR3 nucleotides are TGTGCCAGCAGCCCACGGGGGGGGACCGGGGAGCTGTTTTTT.

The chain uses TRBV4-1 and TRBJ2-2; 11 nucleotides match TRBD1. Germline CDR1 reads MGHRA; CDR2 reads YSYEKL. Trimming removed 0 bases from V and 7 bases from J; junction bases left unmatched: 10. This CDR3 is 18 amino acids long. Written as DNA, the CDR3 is TGCGCCAGCAGCCAAGATCTAGGACAGGGGGCAATTGTCGGGGAGCTGTTTTTT. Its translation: CASSQDLGQGAIVGELFF.

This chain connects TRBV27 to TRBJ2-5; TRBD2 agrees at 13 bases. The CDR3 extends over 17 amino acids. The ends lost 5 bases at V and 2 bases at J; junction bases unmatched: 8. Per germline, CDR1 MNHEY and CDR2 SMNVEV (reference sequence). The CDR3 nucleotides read TGTGCCAGCAGTCCCGGACTAGCGGGGGAGTTGCAAGAGACCCAGTACTTC. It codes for CASSPGLAGELQETQYF.

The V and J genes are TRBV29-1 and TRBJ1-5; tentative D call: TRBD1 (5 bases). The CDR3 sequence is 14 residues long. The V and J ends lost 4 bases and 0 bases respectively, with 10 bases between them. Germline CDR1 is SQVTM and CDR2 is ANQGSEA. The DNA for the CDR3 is TGCAGCGTTGGTTGGGGGGATAGCAATCAGCCCCAGCATTTT. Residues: CSVGWGDSNQPQHF.

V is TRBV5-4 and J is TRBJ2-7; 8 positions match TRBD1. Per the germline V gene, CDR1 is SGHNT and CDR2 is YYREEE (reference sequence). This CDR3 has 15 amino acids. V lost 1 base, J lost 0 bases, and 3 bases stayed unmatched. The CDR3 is CASSLQGQVSYEQYF. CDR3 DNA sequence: TGTGCCAGCAGCTTGCAGGGACAGGTCTCCTACGAGCAGTACTTC. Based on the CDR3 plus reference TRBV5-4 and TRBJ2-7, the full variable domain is ETGVTQSPTHLIKTRGQQVTLRCSSQSGHNTVSWYQQALGQGPQFIFQYYREEENGRGNFPPRFSGLQFPNYSSELNVNALELDDSALYLCASSLQGQVSYEQYFGPGTRLTVT.

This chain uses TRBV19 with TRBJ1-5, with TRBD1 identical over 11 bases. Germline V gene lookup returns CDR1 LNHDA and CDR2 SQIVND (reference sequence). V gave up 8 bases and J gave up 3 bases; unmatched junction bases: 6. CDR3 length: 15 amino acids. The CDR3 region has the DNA TGTGCCAGTTGGACAGGGGGCACTAACAATCAGCCCCAGCATTTT. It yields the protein CASWTGGTNNQPQHF.

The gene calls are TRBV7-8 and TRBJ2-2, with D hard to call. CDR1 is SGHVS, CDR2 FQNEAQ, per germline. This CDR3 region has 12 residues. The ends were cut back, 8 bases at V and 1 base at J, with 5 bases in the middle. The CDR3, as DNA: TGTGCCAGCGAGCGGAACACCGGGGAGCTGTTTTTT. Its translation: CASERNTGELFF.

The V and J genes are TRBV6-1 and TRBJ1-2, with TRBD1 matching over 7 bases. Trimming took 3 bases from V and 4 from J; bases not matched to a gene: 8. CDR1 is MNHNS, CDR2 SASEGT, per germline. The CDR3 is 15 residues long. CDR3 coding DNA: TGTGCCAGCAGTGACCAGACAGGGCTAGGCTATGGCTACACCTTC. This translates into CASSDQTGLGYGYTF.

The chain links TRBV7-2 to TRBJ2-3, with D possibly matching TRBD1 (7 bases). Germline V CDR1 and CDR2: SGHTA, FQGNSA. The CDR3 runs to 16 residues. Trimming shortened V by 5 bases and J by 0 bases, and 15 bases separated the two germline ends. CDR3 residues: CASSAQGGWSTDTQYF. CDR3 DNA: TGTGCCAGCAGCGCCCAGGGGGGTTGGAGCACAGATACGCAGTATTTT.

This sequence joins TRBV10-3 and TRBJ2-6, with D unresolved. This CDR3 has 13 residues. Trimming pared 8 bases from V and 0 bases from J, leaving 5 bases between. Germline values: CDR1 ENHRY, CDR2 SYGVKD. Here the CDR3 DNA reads TGTGCCATCTATAACTCTGGGGCCAACGTCCTGACTTTC. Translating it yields CAIYNSGANVLTF.

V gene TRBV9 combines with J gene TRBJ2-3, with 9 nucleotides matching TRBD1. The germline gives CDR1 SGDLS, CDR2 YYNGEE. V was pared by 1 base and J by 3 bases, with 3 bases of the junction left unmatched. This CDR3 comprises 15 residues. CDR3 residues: CASSVTTGGTDTQYF. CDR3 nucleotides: TGTGCCAGCAGCGTAACGACAGGGGGAACAGATACGCAGTATTTT.

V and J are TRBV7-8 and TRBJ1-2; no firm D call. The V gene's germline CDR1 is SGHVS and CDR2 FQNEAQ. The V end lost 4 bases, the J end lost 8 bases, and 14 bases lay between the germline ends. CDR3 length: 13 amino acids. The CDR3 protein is CASSSPGGRGYTF. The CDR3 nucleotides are TGTGCCAGCAGCTCGCCGGGAGGACGAGGCTACACCTTC.

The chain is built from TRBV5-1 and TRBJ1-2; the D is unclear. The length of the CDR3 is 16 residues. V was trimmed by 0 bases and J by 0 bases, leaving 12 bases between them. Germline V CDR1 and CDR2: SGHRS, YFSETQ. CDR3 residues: CASSLDPYLTNYGYTF. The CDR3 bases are TGCGCCAGCAGCTTGGATCCGTATCTAACTAACTATGGCTACACCTTC.